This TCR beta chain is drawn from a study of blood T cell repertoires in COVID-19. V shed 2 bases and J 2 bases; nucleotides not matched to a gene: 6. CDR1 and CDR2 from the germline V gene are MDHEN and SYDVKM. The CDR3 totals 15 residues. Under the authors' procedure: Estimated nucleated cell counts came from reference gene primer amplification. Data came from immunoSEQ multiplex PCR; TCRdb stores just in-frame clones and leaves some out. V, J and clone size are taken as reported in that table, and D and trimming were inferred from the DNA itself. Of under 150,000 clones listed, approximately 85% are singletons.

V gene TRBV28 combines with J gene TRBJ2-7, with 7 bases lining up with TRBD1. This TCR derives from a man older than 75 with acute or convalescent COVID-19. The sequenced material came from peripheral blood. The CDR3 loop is CASSLGHRGPYEQYF. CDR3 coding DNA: TGTGCCAGCAGTTTAGGCCACAGGGGACCCTACGAGCAGTACTTC.